The 2 T cell receptor beta chains listed next were all sequenced from one sample in a study of regulatory T cells in long-lasting Graves disease (dated by TCRdb to 2020 to 2022). Library creation used multiplex PCR. This sample was sequenced with an Illumina HiSeq 4000. CDR3 regions were amplified by Arm-PCR with iRepertoire HTBI primers to construct TCR beta libraries. TCRdb cleaned the public reads at Q25 with fastp, built clones with MiXCR and kept in-frame beta chains. Entries that share a CDR3 protein sequence are merged under the most common genes and DNA. The sample table contains around 330,000 distinct CDR3 sequences; only one count was recorded for 15% to 20% of them. 38% of the sample is in the top ten clones. Per the publication, the time point label means: newly diagnosed GD, antithyroid drugs for less than 3 months. RNA was extracted from PBMCs in TRIzol for both TCR sequencing and RNA sequencing.

Sequencing used peripheral blood mononuclear cells (PBMCs), obtained at new diagnosis, from a patient treated with antithyroid drugs. These receptors were obtained from a female donor with Graves disease.

The chain combines TRBV6-1 with TRBJ2-2; 9 bases are a match to TRBD2. The CDR3 spans 15 residues. After removal of 6 bases from V and 6 bases from J, the junction contained 8 bases not matched to a gene. The V gene's germline CDR1 is MNHNS and CDR2 SASEGT. In DNA form, the CDR3 reads TGTGCCAGCAGGATTAGCGGGAGCCCAGCCGGGGAGCTGTTTTTT. Translating it yields CASRISGSPAGELFF.

V gene TRBV28 combines with J gene TRBJ2-3, with 8 bases lining up with TRBD1. The assigned J gene may be wrong: the sequence end matches TRBJ2-5 better. The CDR3 is made up of 13 amino acids. Germline lookup yields CDR1 MDHEN and CDR2 SYDVKM. This CDR3 reads CASSSDRAQTQYF. As DNA, the CDR3 is TGTGCCAGCAGTTCGGACAGGGCCCAGACCCAGTACTTC.